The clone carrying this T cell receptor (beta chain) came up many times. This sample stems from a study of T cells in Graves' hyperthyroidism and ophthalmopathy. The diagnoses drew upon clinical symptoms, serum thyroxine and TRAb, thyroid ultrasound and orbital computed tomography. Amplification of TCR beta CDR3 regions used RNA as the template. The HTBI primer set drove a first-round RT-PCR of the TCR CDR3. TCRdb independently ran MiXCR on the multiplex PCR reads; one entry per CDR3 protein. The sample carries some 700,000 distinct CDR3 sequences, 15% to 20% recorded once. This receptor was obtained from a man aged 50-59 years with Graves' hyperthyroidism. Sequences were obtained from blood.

The chain's CDR3 is CASSLGSAGTYEQYF. Here the CDR3 DNA reads TGCGCCAGCAGCTTGGGGTCCGCTGGCACCTACGAGCAGTACTTC. The chain links TRBV5-1 to TRBJ2-7; D not certain. The CDR3 contains 15 residues. Germline-derived CDR1 and CDR2 are SGHRS and YFSETQ. With 0 bases removed from V and 2 bases from J, the gap between germline ends came to 12 bases.